This T cell receptor beta chain was profiled in a study of cytomegalovirus exposure and HLA in healthy donors. Study results and limitations: According to the study, 150 to 200 TCR beta chains were cytomegalovirus-associated.

Germline CDR1 reads SGHRS; CDR2 reads YFSETQ. The junction had 3 bases not matched to a gene; V was cut back by 1 base and J by 6 bases. CDR3 length equals 14 residues. The PCR employed 60 Vbeta primers together with 13 Jbeta primers. TCRdb's copy holds only in-frame clones and misses some; the assay was immunoSEQ multiplex PCR. Among 250,000 or so clones listed, more than 75% were seen once. Turning to this clone: Antigen unknown.

This chain links TRBV5-1 with TRBJ2-2; 7 bases are a match to TRBD1. This clonotype was sampled from a human donor in good health. Sequenced material: PBMCs. CDR3 sequence: CASSLSQGPGELFF. The CDR3 DNA reads TGCGCCAGCAGCTTGTCACAGGGGCCCGGGGAGCTGTTTTTT.